This record looks at one TCR beta chain sequence and its context. Authors' processing steps: The authors estimated nucleated cell counts from reference gene primer amplification. The protocol was immunoSEQ multiplex PCR, while the TCRdb copy is restricted to in-frame clones and leaves out a portion. V, J and clone size reflect that table, while D and trimming were determined from the DNA. This repertoire shows 250,000 to 300,000 clones, roughly nine tenths found once; its top ten account for around 12%. These data are taken from a study of blood T cell repertoires in COVID-19. At the level of the study: Spain, Italy and the United States supplied samples that represented acute and convalescent COVID-19. In each case, the material was cDNA or gDNA derived from T cells, B-cell-depleted T cells, or PBMCs.

While infection was still active, Seattle patients were enrolled and then followed longitudinally. This CDR3 is 17 amino acids long. Germline trimming cut 5 bases from V and 1 base from J; bases unmatched to any gene: 10. Germline V gene lookup returns CDR1 MDHEN and CDR2 SYDVKM. The chain links TRBV28 to TRBJ2-3; TRBD2 agrees at 9 bases. The specimen was peripheral blood. The source is a woman aged 25 to 45 with COVID-19, enrolled during active disease. The CDR3 DNA reads TGTGCCAGCAGTCGGACCCGAGTAGCGGGGGGCACAGATACGCAGTATTTT. This encodes CASSRTRVAGGTDTQYF.